These 28 T cell receptor beta chains came from one sample sequenced in a study of blood T cell repertoires in COVID-19. Method: immunoSEQ multiplex PCR; TCRdb's copy keeps in-frame clones and lacks some. The sample lists approximately 50,000 clones; approximately 85% were seen once. Sequencing input: peripheral blood. These receptors originate from a man in his sixties with acute or convalescent COVID-19.

This clone was seen a handful of times. The chain carries TRBV7-9 and TRBJ2-3; tentative D call: TRBD2 (5 bases). The germline gives CDR1 SEHNR, CDR2 FQNEAQ (reference sequence). CDR3 length: 17 amino acids. Trimming pared 1 base from V and 0 bases from J, leaving 14 bases between. The CDR3 loop is CASSLVPAEISTDTQYF. CDR3 coding DNA: TGTGCCAGCAGCTTAGTGCCAGCGGAGATTAGCACAGATACGCAGTATTTT.

The V call is TRBV7-3, the J call TRBJ2-7; 7 bases are shared with TRBD1. The CDR3 spans 17 residues. V shed 5 bases and J 0 bases; nucleotides not matched to a gene: 13. CDR1 and CDR2 from the germline V gene are SGHTA and FQGTGA. CDR3 loop: CASSDRPGQPSSYEQYF. The CDR3 bases are TGTGCCAGCAGCGACCGTCCGGGACAGCCTAGCTCCTACGAGCAGTACTTC.

The rearrangement uses TRBV6-5 and TRBJ2-1, with no clear D. CDR1 and CDR2 from the germline V gene are MNHEY and SVGAGI. The length of the CDR3 is 13 residues. V lost 5 bases to trimming and J lost 7 bases, with 12 bases between them. CDR3 in DNA: TGTGCCAGCAGTCGACTTCTTGGGAATGAGCAGTTCTTC. Translating it yields CASSRLLGNEQFF.

V is TRBV6-5 and J is TRBJ1-2; 9 nucleotides agree with TRBD1. The length of the CDR3 is 16 residues. Germline CDR1 reads MNHEY; CDR2 reads SVGAGI. V lost 2 bases, J lost 5 bases, and 9 bases stayed unmatched. Written as DNA, the CDR3 is TGTGCCAGCAGTTACCGAGGACAGGGGTCGAGTTATGGCTACACCTTC. This gives the protein CASSYRGQGSSYGYTF.

The chain uses TRBV5-1 and TRBJ2-1; 11 bases align to TRBD1. V lost 4 bases to trimming and J lost 6 bases; unmatched junction nucleotides: 6. Germline CDR1 SGHRS, CDR2 YFSETQ. CDR3 length: 15 amino acids. CDR3 in DNA: TGCGCCAGCAGCCCGGGGACAGGGGGTGGCAATGAGCAGTTCTTC. It encodes CASSPGTGGGNEQFF.

The chain couples TRBV7-9 to TRBJ1-2; 8 bases map to TRBD1. The CDR3 is 16 amino acids. J gave up 8 bases and V 5 bases, and 16 bases lay outside the gene matches. CDR1 is SEHNR, CDR2 FQNEAQ, per germline (reference sequence). Here the CDR3 DNA reads TGTGCCAGCAGCCGTCTACTCGGACAGGGCGTGGAAGGCTACACCTTC. This gives the protein CASSRLLGQGVEGYTF.

The chain couples TRBV5-6 to TRBJ2-7, with D possibly being TRBD2 (6 bases). This CDR3 has 14 amino acids. V lost 2 bases and J lost 6, with 15 bases in between. In germline, CDR1 is SGHDT, CDR2 YYEEEE. The DNA for the CDR3 is TGTGCCAGCAGCTTTGGAGGGGCGCCTGCCGAGCAGTACTTC. This codes for CASSFGGAPAEQYF.

The chain is built from TRBV5-5 and TRBJ2-7; D perhaps matches TRBD2 (7 bases). Germline CDR1 and CDR2: SGHKS and YYEKEE (reference sequence). The CDR3 consists of 14 residues. The V gene lost 1 base and the J gene lost 7 bases, with 15 bases spanning the gap. CDR3 sequence reads: CASSLFSGGREQYF. In DNA form, the CDR3 reads TGTGCCAGCAGCTTGTTCTCGGGGGGCCGGGAGCAGTACTTC.

A few counts support this clone. The chain combines TRBV9 with TRBJ2-3; 10 bases are a match to TRBD2. With V trimmed by 4 bases and J by 3 bases, 5 bases remained unmatched. The germline CDR1 and CDR2 sequences are SGDLS and YYNGEE. The CDR3 totals 15 residues. The DNA for the CDR3 is TGTGCCAGCAGCCCCGGACTAGCGGTAACAGATACGCAGTATTTT. Its translation is CASSPGLAVTDTQYF.

A single count supports this clone. The chain is built from TRBV7-9 and TRBJ1-6; 10 bases are shared with TRBD1. The CDR3 contains 15 residues. The V and J ends lost 1 base and 9 bases, in that order; junction bases with no gene match: 3. Germline V gene data show CDR1 as SEHNR and CDR2 as FQNEAQ (reference sequence). In DNA, the CDR3 is TGTGCCAGCAGCTTAGGGGACAGGGGTGGTTCACCCCTCCACTTT. It specifies CASSLGDRGGSPLHF.

The chain is built from TRBV28 and TRBJ1-1; perhaps TRBD1 as D (6 bases). V lost 2 bases to trimming and J lost 7 bases, with 20 bases between them. This CDR3 contains 16 residues. Germline-derived CDR1 and CDR2 are MDHEN and SYDVKM. The CDR3 loop reads CASSLPYAGVLGEAFF. For the CDR3, the DNA is TGTGCCAGCAGTTTACCCTATGCAGGGGTGCTGGGTGAAGCTTTCTTT. Full variable domain (remainder filled in from reference TRBV28 and TRBJ1-1): DVKVTQSSRYLVKRTGEKVFLECVQDMDHENMFWYRQDPGLGLRLIYFSYDVKMKEKGDIPEGYSVSREKKERFSLILESASTNQTSMYLCASSLPYAGVLGEAFFGQGTRLTVV.

J is TRBJ1-3 and V is TRBV28; D perhaps matches TRBD1 (5 bases). V lost 8 bases to trimming and J lost 3 bases, with 17 bases between them. The CDR3 covers 15 residues. Per the germline V gene, CDR1 is MDHEN and CDR2 is SYDVKM. The chain's CDR3 is CASSGSQGDGNTIYF. The CDR3 region has the DNA TGTGCCAGCTCCGGTAGCCAAGGGGATGGAAACACCATATATTTT. Based on the CDR3 plus reference TRBV28 and TRBJ1-3, the full variable domain is DVKVTQSSRYLVKRTGEKVFLECVQDMDHENMFWYRQDPGLGLRLIYFSYDVKMKEKGDIPEGYSVSREKKERFSLILESASTNQTSMYLCASSGSQGDGNTIYFGEGSWLTVV.

V is TRBV27 and J is TRBJ1-1, with a possible D match to TRBD1 (5 bases). The CDR3 loop spans 13 amino acids. CDR1 MNHEY and CDR2 SMNVEV come from the germline V gene (reference sequence). V was trimmed by 2 bases and J by 7 bases, leaving 11 bases between them. The CDR3 bases are TGTGCCAGCAGTTTAAAATGGGACTTTGAAGCTTTCTTT. Translation gives CASSLKWDFEAFF.

To note about this clone: One end of the junction does not line up with germline, which may come from a read error. The chain has TRBV7-7 and TRBJ2-5; D is undetermined. The CDR3 runs to 13 residues. The germline V gene has CDR1 SSHAT and CDR2 FNYEAQ (reference sequence). The CDR3 protein is CASSLGLEETQYF. The CDR3 DNA reads TGTGCTAGCAGCCTAGGGCTGGAAGAGACCCAGTACTTC. Full variable domain (rest looked up from reference TRBV7-7 and TRBJ2-5): GAGVSQSPRYKVTKRGQDVTLRCDPISSHATLYWYQQALGQGPEFLTYFNYEAQPDKSGLPSDRFSAERPEGSISTLTIQRTEQRDSAMYRCASSLGLEETQYFGPGTRLLVL.

V and J are TRBV19 and TRBJ2-7; D is ambiguous. V lost 2 bases, J lost 0 bases, and 11 bases lay in between. The CDR3 runs to 15 residues. Germline values: CDR1 LNHDA, CDR2 SQIVND (reference sequence). CDR3: CASSILGSRSYEQYF. The CDR3 DNA reads as TGTGCCAGTAGTATACTAGGCAGCCGCTCCTACGAGCAGTACTTC.

This rearrangement joins TRBV24-1 to TRBJ1-3, with unresolved D. Germline V CDR1 and CDR2: KGHDR, SFDVKD. V lost 5 bases and J 0 bases, leaving 7 bases between the germline ends. The CDR3 spans 14 residues. CDR3 protein: CATSVRGSGNTIYF. CDR3 nucleotide sequence: TGTGCCACCAGTGTTCGAGGCTCTGGAAACACCATATATTTT.

The gene calls are TRBV30 and TRBJ1-2; D uncertain. Germline V lookup: CDR1 GTSNPN, CDR2 SVGIG (reference sequence). V shed 2 bases and J shed 5 bases, with 12 bases lying between them. The CDR3 has 13 amino acids. The CDR3 DNA reads as TGTGCCTGGAGTATCCAGAGGAAGTATGGCTACACCTTC. This gives the protein CAWSIQRKYGYTF.

The chain carries TRBV4-1 and TRBJ2-3, with 8 bases identical to TRBD1. CDR3 length equals 18 residues. After removal of 1 base from V and 4 bases from J, the junction contained 13 bases not matched to a gene. Germline V gene data show CDR1 as MGHRA and CDR2 as YSYEKL. The CDR3 DNA sequence: TGCGCCAGCAGCCAAGGACGGCAGGGGGCGATTTGGGCAGATACGCAGTATTTT. It yields the protein CASSQGRQGAIWADTQYF.

The genes are TRBV27 and TRBJ1-4; D unclear. The CDR3 has 14 amino acids. Trimming cost V 0 bases and J 4 bases, with 6 bases left between them. Germline CDR1 reads MNHEY; CDR2 reads SMNVEV (reference sequence). The CDR3 is CASSLSPNNEKLFF. The CDR3 DNA reads TGTGCCAGCAGTTTATCCCCAAATAATGAAAAACTGTTTTTT.

This chain connects TRBV5-1 to TRBJ1-1; 7 bases are a match to TRBD1. From germline, CDR1 is SGHRS and CDR2 YFSETQ. This CDR3 comprises 15 residues. V shed 3 bases, J shed 0 bases, and the junction held 5 bases outside the gene matches. CDR3 protein: CASSSGQALNTEAFF. CDR3 in DNA: TGCGCCAGCAGCTCTGGACAGGCCTTGAACACTGAAGCTTTCTTT.

J is TRBJ1-1 and V is TRBV10-1; 8 bases agree with TRBD1. The CDR3 extends over 15 amino acids. The V gene end was trimmed by 3 bases and the J gene end by 6 bases; junction bases not matched to a gene: 9. The germline V gene has CDR1 WNHNN and CDR2 SYGVQD (reference sequence). CDR3 nucleotide sequence: TGCGCCAGCAGTGACGTCGCAGGGGGCAAAGCTGAAGCTTTCTTT. This gives the protein CASSDVAGGKAEAFF.

This clone has a handful of counts. The CDR3 is CSAIDLTGWNQPQHF. The CDR3 DNA reads TGCAGTGCTATTGACTTGACAGGGTGGAATCAGCCCCAGCATTTT. This chain connects TRBV20-1 to TRBJ1-5, with 7 bases aligning to TRBD1. CDR1 and CDR2 (germline): DFQATT, SNEGSKA (reference sequence). Trimming took 4 bases from V and 4 from J; bases not matched to a gene: 10. The CDR3 totals 15 residues.

This clone showed up just a few times. V is TRBV18 and J is TRBJ2-5; 7 positions match TRBD1. The CDR3 is made up of 13 amino acids. The V and J ends lost 8 bases and 1 base, in that order; junction bases with no gene match: 4. The germline V gene has CDR1 KGHSH and CDR2 LQKENI. CDR3 sequence reads: CASTGQPQETQYF. CDR3 bases: TGTGCCAGCACGGGACAGCCCCAAGAGACCCAGTACTTC.

The genes are TRBV28 and TRBJ2-5; 11 positions match TRBD2. The CDR3 runs to 18 residues. The trim removed 3 bases at V and 1 base at J, leaving 10 bases unmatched. The germline CDR1 and CDR2 sequences are MDHEN and SYDVKM. The CDR3 DNA reads as TGTGCCAGCAGTTTTGAATTGGCGGGACTAGCGGTCCAAGAGACCCAGTACTTC. Translated, it gives CASSFELAGLAVQETQYF.

The CDR3: CASSELIRGTQYF. As DNA, the CDR3 is TGCGCCAGCAGTGAGCTTATTAGGGGGACCCAGTACTTC. V usage is TRBV10-1 and J usage is TRBJ2-5; D is possibly TRBD1 (5 bases). The germline V gene encodes CDR1 WNHNN and CDR2 SYGVQD (reference sequence). Trimming pared 2 bases from V and 7 bases from J, leaving 11 bases between. CDR3 length: 13 residues.

The gene calls are TRBV11-2 and TRBJ1-5, with D hard to call. The CDR3 runs to 13 residues. CDR1 and CDR2 (germline): SGHAT, FQNNGV. V was clipped by 2 bases and J by 4 bases, with 6 bases between them. CDR3 in DNA: TGTGCCAGCAGCTTAAACCGGAATCAGCCCCAGCATTTT. Translated, it gives CASSLNRNQPQHF.

The gene calls are TRBV15 and TRBJ2-6, with a weak D call TRBD1 (6 bases). The CDR3 runs 21 residues. Germline V lookup: CDR1 LNHNV, CDR2 YYDKDF (reference sequence). Trimming took off 2 bases at V and 1 base at J, with 24 bases between the two ends. The CDR3 loop is CATSRPPLIRDTKSGANVLTF. The CDR3 DNA is TGTGCCACCAGCAGACCCCCACTAATCCGGGACACAAAATCTGGGGCCAACGTCCTGACTTTC.

This clone occurred a few times. The V and J genes are TRBV7-3 and TRBJ2-1, with 7 bases matching TRBD2. The trim removed 1 base at V and 3 bases at J, leaving 6 bases unmatched. This CDR3 has 16 residues. The germline gives CDR1 SGHTA, CDR2 FQGTGA. The CDR3 loop reads CASSLRAERDYNEQFF. CDR3 coding DNA: TGTGCCAGCAGCTTAAGGGCGGAGCGGGACTACAATGAGCAGTTCTTC. Complete variable domain (other parts from reference TRBV7-3 and TRBJ2-1): GAGVSQTPSNKVTEKGKYVELRCDPISGHTALYWYRQSLGQGPEFLIYFQGTGAADDSGLPNDRFFAVRPEGSVSTLKIQRTERGDSAVYLCASSLRAERDYNEQFFGPGTRLTVL.